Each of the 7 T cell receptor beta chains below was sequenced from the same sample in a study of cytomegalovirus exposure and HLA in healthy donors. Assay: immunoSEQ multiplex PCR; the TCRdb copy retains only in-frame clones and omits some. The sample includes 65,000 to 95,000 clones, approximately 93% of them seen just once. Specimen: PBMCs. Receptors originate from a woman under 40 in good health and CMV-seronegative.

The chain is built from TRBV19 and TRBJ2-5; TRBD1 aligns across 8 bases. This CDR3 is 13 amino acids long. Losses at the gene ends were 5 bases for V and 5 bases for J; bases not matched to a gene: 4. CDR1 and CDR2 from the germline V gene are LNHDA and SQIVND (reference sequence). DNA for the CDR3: TGTGCCAGTAGTCAGGGGGCCAGGGAGACCCAGTACTTC. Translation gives CASSQGARETQYF.

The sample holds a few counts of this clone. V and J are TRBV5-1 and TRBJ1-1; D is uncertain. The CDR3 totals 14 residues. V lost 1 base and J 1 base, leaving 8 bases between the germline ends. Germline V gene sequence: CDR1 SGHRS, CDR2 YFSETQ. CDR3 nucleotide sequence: TGCGCCAGCAGCTTGCCTAGGAAGAACACTGAAGCTTTCTTT. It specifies CASSLPRKNTEAFF.

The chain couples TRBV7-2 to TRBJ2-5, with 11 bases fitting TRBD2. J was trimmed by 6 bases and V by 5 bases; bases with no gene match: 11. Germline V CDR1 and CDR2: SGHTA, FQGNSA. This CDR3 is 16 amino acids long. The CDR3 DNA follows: TGTGCCAGCAGCATTAGCGGGGGGGCCATTGTGCAGACCCAGTACTTC. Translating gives CASSISGGAIVQTQYF.

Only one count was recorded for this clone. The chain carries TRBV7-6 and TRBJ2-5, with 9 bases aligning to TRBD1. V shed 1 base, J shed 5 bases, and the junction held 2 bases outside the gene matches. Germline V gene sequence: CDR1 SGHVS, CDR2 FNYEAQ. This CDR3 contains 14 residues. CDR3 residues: CASSLGGTGETQYF. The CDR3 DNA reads TGTGCCAGCAGCTTAGGTGGGACAGGGGAGACCCAGTACTTC.

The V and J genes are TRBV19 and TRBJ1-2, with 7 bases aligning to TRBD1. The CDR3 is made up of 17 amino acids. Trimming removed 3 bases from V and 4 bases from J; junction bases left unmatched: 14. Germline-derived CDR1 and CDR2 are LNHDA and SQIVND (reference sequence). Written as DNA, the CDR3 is TGTGCCAGTAGTATCTCTCCTTCCAGGGGGGACGGCTATGGCTACACCTTC. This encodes CASSISPSRGDGYGYTF.

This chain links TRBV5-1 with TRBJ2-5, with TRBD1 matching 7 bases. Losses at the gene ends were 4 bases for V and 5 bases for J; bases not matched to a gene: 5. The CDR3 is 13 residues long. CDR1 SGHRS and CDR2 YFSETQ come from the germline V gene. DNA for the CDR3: TGCGCCAGCAGCACAGGGGTTATGGAGACCCAGTACTTC. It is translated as CASSTGVMETQYF. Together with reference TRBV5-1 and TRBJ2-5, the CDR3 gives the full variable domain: KAGVTQTPRYLIKTRGQQVTLSCSPISGHRSVSWYQQTPGQGLQFLFEYFSETQRNKGNFPGRFSGRQFSNSRSEMNVSTLELGDSALYLCASSTGVMETQYFGPGTRLLVL.

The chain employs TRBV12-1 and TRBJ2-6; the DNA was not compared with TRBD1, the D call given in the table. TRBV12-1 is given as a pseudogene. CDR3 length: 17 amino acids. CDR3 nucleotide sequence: TGTGCCAGCAGCGTCCGGGACAGGGGCTCTGGGGCCAACGTCCTGACTTTC. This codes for CASSVRDRGSGANVLTF.